The clone carrying this TCR beta chain has a handful of counts. The CDR3 consists of 15 residues. Unmatched junction bases numbered 11, after V lost 1 base and J lost 8 bases. Germline V gene sequence: CDR1 SEHNR, CDR2 FQNEAQ (reference sequence). Assay: immunoSEQ multiplex PCR; the TCRdb copy retains only in-frame clones and omits some. The sample records 90,000 to 150,000 clones, around 89% being singletons. The source of the sample is a study of blood T cell repertoires in COVID-19. Sequenced: peripheral blood. The sequence was obtained from a human donor with acute or convalescent COVID-19. The donor label of this sample is uncertain. The V gene is TRBV7-9, the J gene TRBJ2-7; 7 positions agree with TRBD1. CDR3 coding DNA: TGTGCCAGCAGCTTAGTAGTCGGGACAGAAGGTCAGCAGTACTTC. Protein product: CASSLVVGTEGQQYF.